There are a few counts of the clone carrying this TCR beta chain. This specimen belongs to a study of T-cell reconstitution after alpha-beta-depleted transplantation in children. Unique molecular identifiers were incorporated during preparation of the TCRbeta library. Each CDR3 protein is one row after TCRdb ran MiXCR on the PCR reads. The table shows about 500,000 distinct CDR3 sequences, with about 33% occurring only once. Trimming took 5 bases from V and 2 from J, leaving 13 bases between them. Germline V gene sequence: CDR1 LNHDA, CDR2 SQIVND (reference sequence). This CDR3 spans 15 amino acids. The sequence derives from a human donor who donated a stem cell graft to a child with aplastic anemia. The sequencing here drew on PBMCs from the stem cell graft donor, taken from the stem cell graft. The rearrangement joins TRBV19 to TRBJ1-5, with D possibly being TRBD1 (5 bases). The CDR3 DNA sequence: TGTGCCAGTAGTCCCAGGGTTCGGGGCAATCAGCCCCAGCATTTT. Protein: CASSPRVRGNQPQHF.